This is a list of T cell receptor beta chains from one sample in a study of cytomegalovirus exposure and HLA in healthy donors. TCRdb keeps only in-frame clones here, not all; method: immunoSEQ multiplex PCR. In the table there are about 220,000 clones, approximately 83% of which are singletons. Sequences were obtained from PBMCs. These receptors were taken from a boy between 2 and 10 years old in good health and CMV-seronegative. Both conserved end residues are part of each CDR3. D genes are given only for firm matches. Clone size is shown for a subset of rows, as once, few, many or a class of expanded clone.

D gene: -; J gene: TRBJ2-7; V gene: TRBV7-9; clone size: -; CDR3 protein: CASSRTPGYEQYF; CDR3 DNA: TGTGCCAGCAGTCGCACCCCAGGGTACGAGCAGTACTTC
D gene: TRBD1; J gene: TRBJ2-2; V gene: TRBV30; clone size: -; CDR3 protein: CAWSGGGQGSGELFF; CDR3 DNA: TGTGCCTGGAGTGGGGGGGGACAGGGGAGCGGGGAGCTGTTTTTT
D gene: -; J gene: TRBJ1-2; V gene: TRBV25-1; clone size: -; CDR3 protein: CASSDLGGDYGYTF; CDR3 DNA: TGTGCCAGCAGTGACCTCGGGGGTGACTATGGCTACACCTTC
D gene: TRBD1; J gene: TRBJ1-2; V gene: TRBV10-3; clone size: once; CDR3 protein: CAISESGQGLGYTF; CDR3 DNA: TGTGCCATCAGTGAGTCTGGACAGGGGCTTGGCTACACCTTC
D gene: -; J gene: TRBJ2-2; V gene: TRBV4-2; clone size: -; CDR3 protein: CASSHRFTTLAGWWANTGELFF; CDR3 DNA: TGTGCCAGCAGCCATCGATTCACGACGCTAGCCGGGTGGTGGGCGAACACCGGGGAGCTGTTTTTT
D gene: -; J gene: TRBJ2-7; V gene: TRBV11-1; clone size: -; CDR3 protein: CASSLGQSYEQYF; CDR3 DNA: TGTGCCAGCAGCCTCGGACAGTCCTACGAGCAGTACTTC
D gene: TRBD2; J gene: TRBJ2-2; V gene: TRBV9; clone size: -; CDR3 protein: CASSPGLAGELFF; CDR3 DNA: TGTGCCAGCAGCCCCGGACTAGCCGGGGAGCTGTTTTTT
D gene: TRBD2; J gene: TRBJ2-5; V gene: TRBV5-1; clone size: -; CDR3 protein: CASSLGLAGPNF; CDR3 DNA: TGCGCCAGCAGCTTGGGCCTAGCGGGTCCTAACTTC
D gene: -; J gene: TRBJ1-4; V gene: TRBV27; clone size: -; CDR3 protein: CASSFQGNEKLFF; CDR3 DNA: TGTGCCAGCAGTTTTCAGGGGAATGAAAAACTGTTTTTT
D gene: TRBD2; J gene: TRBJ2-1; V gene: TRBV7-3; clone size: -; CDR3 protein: CASSASGGVSYNEQFF; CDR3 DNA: TGTGCCAGCAGCGCTAGCGGGGGGGTTTCCTACAATGAGCAGTTCTTC
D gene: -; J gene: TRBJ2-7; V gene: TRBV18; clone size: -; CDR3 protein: CASSPAGQSNEQYF; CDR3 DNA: TGTGCCAGCTCGCCGGCTGGGCAGTCCAACGAGCAGTACTTC
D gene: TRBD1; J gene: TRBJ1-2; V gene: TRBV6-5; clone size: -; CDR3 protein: CASSYQGQGSYGYTF; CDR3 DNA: TGTGCCAGCAGTTATCAAGGACAGGGTAGCTATGGCTACACCTTC
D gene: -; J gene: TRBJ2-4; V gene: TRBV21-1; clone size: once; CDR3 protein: CASSKGRENIQYF; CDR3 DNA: TGTGCCAGCAGCAAAGGCAGGGAAAACATTCAGTACTTC
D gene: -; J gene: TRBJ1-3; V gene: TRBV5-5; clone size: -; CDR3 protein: CASSSGVISGNTIYF; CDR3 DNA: TGTGCCAGCAGCTCGGGAGTGATCTCTGGAAACACCATATATTTT
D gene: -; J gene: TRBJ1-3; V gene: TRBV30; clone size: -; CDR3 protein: CAWGPTGWGNTIYF; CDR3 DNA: TGTGCCTGGGGACCTACAGGGTGGGGAAACACCATATATTTT
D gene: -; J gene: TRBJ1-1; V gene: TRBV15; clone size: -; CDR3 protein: CATSGGGHMSGTEAFF; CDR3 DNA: TGTGCCACCAGCGGGGGGGGACACATGTCCGGCACTGAAGCTTTCTTT
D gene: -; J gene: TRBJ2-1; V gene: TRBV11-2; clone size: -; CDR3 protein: CASTPGLALVSEQFF; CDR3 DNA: TGTGCCAGCACCCCAGGGCTGGCACTCGTTAGTGAGCAGTTCTTC
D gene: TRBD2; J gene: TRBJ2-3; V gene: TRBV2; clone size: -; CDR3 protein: CASTRTSGRRTDTQYF; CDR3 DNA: TGTGCCAGCACCCGGACTAGCGGGAGACGCACAGATACGCAGTATTTT
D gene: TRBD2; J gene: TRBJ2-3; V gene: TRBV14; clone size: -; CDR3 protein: CASSQIAGARTDTQYF; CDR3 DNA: TGTGCCAGCAGCCAGATAGCGGGAGCGCGAACAGATACGCAGTATTTT
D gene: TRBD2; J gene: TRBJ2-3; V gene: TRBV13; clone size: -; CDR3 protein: CASSLAGGDTDTQYF; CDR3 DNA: TGTGCCAGCAGCCTAGCGGGGGGGGACACAGATACGCAGTATTTT
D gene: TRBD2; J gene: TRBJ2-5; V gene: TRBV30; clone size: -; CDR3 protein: CAWRVAGAGETQYF; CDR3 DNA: TGTGCCTGGAGGGTAGCGGGAGCTGGGGAGACCCAGTACTTC
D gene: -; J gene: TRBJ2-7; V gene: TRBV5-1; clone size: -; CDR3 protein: CASSLEPGGYGTYEQYF; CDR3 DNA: TGCGCCAGCAGCTTGGAACCAGGAGGGTATGGGACCTACGAGCAGTACTTC
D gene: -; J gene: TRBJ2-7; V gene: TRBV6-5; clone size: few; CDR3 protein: CASTQLGAPYEQYF; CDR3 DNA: TGTGCCAGCACCCAATTGGGGGCGCCCTACGAGCAGTACTTC
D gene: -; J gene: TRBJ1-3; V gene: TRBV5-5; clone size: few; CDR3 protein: CASSPMTDTIYF; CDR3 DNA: TGTGCCAGCAGCCCGATGACAGACACCATATATTTT
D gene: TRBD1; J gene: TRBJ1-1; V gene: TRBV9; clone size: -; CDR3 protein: CASSADQGASTEAFF; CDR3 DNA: TGTGCCAGCAGCGCAGATCAGGGGGCTAGCACTGAAGCTTTCTTT
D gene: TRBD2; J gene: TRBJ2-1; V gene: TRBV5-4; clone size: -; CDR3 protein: CASSPVGREGEQFF; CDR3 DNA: TGTGCCAGCAGCCCGGTGGGCAGGGAGGGGGAGCAGTTCTTC
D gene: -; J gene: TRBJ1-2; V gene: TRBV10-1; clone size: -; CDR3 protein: CASSPGGNYGYTF; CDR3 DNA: TGCGCCAGCAGTCCGGGGGGGAACTATGGCTACACCTTC
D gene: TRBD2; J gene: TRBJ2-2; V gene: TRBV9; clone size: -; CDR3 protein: CASSLLAGAEGELFF; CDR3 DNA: TGTGCCAGCAGCCTACTAGCGGGGGCGGAAGGGGAGCTGTTTTTT
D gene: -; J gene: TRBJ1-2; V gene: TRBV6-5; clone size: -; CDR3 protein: CASSPYAAGYTF; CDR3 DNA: TGTGCCAGCAGCCCCTACGCTGCCGGCTACACCTTC
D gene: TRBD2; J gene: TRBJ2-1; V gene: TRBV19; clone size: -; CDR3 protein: CASSIGSGGSYNEQFF; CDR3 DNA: TGTGCCAGTAGTATAGGAAGCGGGGGATCCTACAATGAGCAGTTCTTC
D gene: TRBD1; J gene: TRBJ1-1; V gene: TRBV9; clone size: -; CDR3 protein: CASSGGDRNTEAFF; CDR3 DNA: TGTGCCTCATCCGGGGGGGACAGGAACACTGAAGCTTTCTTT
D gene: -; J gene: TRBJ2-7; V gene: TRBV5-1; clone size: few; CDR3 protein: CASSFLTTRGASEQYF; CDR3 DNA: TGCGCCAGCAGCTTTCTCACAACTCGGGGTGCGAGCGAGCAGTACTTC
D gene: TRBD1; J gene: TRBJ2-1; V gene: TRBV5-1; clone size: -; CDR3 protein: CASSANPGTAGSYNEQFF; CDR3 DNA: TGCGCCAGCAGCGCCAATCCCGGGACAGCTGGCTCCTACAATGAGCAGTTCTTC
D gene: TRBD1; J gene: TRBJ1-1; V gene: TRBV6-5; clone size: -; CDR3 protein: CASSYLGQGEAFF; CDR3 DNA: TGTGCCAGCAGTTACCTGGGACAGGGTGAAGCTTTCTTT
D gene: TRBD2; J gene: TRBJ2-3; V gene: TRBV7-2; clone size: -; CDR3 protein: CASSLTSAGGPDTQYF; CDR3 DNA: TGTGCCAGCAGCTTAACCTCGGCGGGAGGGCCGGATACGCAGTATTTT
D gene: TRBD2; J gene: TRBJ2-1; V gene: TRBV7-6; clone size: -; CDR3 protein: CASSLNGRESSYNEQFF; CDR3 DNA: TGTGCCAGCAGCTTAAACGGGCGGGAGTCCTCCTACAATGAGCAGTTCTTC
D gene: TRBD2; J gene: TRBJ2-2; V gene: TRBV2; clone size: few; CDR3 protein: CASLGLAGTGELFF; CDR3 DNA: TGTGCCAGCTTGGGACTAGCGGGAACCGGGGAGCTGTTTTTT